This T cell receptor beta chain was recovered during a study of T cell changes during pregnancy in multiple sclerosis. Method: immunoSEQ multiplex PCR; TCRdb's copy keeps in-frame clones and lacks some. Among tens of thousands of clones listed, about nine tenths were seen once. Worth noting for this clone: Other DNA sequences within the sample encode an identical CDR3.

The V and J ends lost 1 base and 1 base respectively, with 7 bases between them. Germline lookup yields CDR1 SGHVS and CDR2 FQNEAQ. The CDR3 is 14 residues long. The chain carries TRBV7-8 and TRBJ1-1; D not certain. This TCR derives from a female donor with multiple sclerosis, enrolled in a pregnancy study. Specimen: peripheral blood, collected in the first trimester of pregnancy. CDR3 protein: CASSLGQSNTEAFF. The DNA of the CDR3 is TGTGCCAGCAGCTTAGGGCAGTCGAACACTGAAGCTTTCTTT.